This is a list of T cell receptor beta chains from one sample in a study of a mutant IDH1 vaccine in newly diagnosed glioma. Measured with immunoSEQ multiplex PCR; TCRdb has only the in-frame clones, and not every one. The data hold 70,000 or so clones, with more than 70% observed a single time. The starting material was peripheral blood mononuclear cells (PBMCs), obtained from a glioma patient treated with radiotherapy, temozolomide or both. The receptors originated from a woman in her late teens or twenties with glioma. Some clones in this sample may be carry-over from other donors' samples. The CDR3 runs from the conserved cysteine through the conserved F or W.

v_gene	CDR3aa
TRBV13	CATDSNQPQHF
TRBV29-1	CSVDLEGASGSYSSYNEQFF
TRBV14	CASSQVGPEKLFF
TRBV7-8	CASSFYSTTNEKLFF
TRBV7-9	CASSLRSYNSPLHF
TRBV25-1	CASSRANGGALIAGELFF
TRBV29-1	CSVRLAASGDTQYF
TRBV7-8	CASRPRGHNEQFF
TRBV7-9	CASSQGTGGPRPGELFF
TRBV5-4	CASRFDSSSYNEQFF
TRBV11-2	CASSSWGGTEAFF
TRBV7-6	CASSLEAGGVYEQFF
TRBV30	CARGGESNNSPLHF
TRBV6-4	CASSAGDDTDTQYF
TRBV6-6	CASSYASGGSRIQYF
TRBV27	CASRGGPMNTEAFF
TRBV25-1	CATTETGANVLTF
TRBV5-1	CASSFAQGTEAFF
TRBV9	CASSVRNRGDTEAFF
TRBV18	CASSPIGIGGNTEAFF
TRBV6-6	CASTHRLPGAGEKLFF
TRBV7-2	CASSLVPGGLGNQPQHF
TRBV12-5	CASGLVMSARANVLTF
TRBV9	CASSEGQGGNTIYF
TRBV5-4	CASSTGQGREKLFF
TRBV7-2	CASSQGGQGASAAGYTF
TRBV7-9	CASSPGTGGATEAFF
TRBV7-9	CASRSWAIEAFF
TRBV10-3	CASRLKTENTEAFF
TRBV30	CAWSYGTGVSGANVLTF
TRBV27	CASSKDRDQPQHF
TRBV7-9	CASSSGPGGYTF
TRBV13	CASRISGTQGYTF